This T cell receptor beta chain was profiled in a study of T cells after posttransplantation cyclophosphamide. The V segment lost 4 bases and the J segment 7 bases; nucleotides outside the gene matches: 10. Germline lookup yields CDR1 MNHNS and CDR2 SASEGT. This CDR3 has 16 amino acids. In this sample, this clone turned up many times. The antigen is undetermined. Method: immunoSEQ multiplex PCR; TCRdb's copy keeps in-frame clones and lacks some. Found here are 20,000 to 30,000 clones, no singletons; the ten largest cover 4% to 5.5%. This related bone marrow graft donor gave peripheral blood on the day of marrow donation. Study-wide points: Skin or GI-infiltrating T cells shared few TRB sequences with blood. Donor CD8+ memory clones often dominated recipient blood repertoires at later times.

This chain connects TRBV6-1 to TRBJ2-2; the match to TRBD1 covers 9 bases. Sample: PBMCs. The sequence was collected from a woman between 45 and 65 years old in good health, CMV-negative, and a related stem cell transplant donor. CDR3 region: CASSAHRGPVGGELFF. The CDR3 DNA reads as TGTGCCAGCAGTGCCCACAGGGGGCCGGTTGGCGGGGAGCTGTTTTTT.